Listed below are T cell receptor beta chains from one sample, sequenced in a study of regulatory T cells in long-lasting Graves disease. TCRdb reanalysed the multiplex PCR reads using MiXCR and keeps one entry per CDR3 protein. The sample lists 450,000 to 500,000 distinct CDR3 sequences, around 16% occurring once. A further study also used this sample, focusing on T cells in Graves' hyperthyroidism and ophthalmopathy.

The specimen was peripheral blood mononuclear cells (PBMCs), collected at new diagnosis, from a patient treated with antithyroid drugs. These TCRs come from a man aged 35 to 55 with Graves disease. CDR3s include the opening cysteine and the closing phenylalanine or tryptophan. Each record gives: clone size, D gene, V gene, J gene, CDR3 protein, CDR3 DNA. The D gene is left open where the match is weak. Size tells how often a clone was seen (once, few, many) or the class of an expanded clone, and some rows leave it out.

>many|TRBD2|TRBV6-2/TRBV6-3|TRBJ2-1
CASRRESSYNEQFF
TGTGCCAGCAGGCGGGAGAGCTCCTACAATGAGCAGTTCTTC
>.|TRBD1|TRBV18|TRBJ1-4
CASSPDRRNEKLFF
TGTGCCAGCTCACCGGACAGGCGTAATGAAAAACTGTTTTTT
>.|TRBD2|TRBV12-3/TRBV12-4|TRBJ2-1
CASSPLPSGPYNEQFF
TGTGCCAGCAGTCCCCTTCCTAGCGGGCCATACAATGAGCAGTTCTTC
>many|TRBD2|TRBV12-3/TRBV12-4|TRBJ2-1
CASSPRAGTSGSGGYNEQFF
TGTGCCAGCAGTCCCCGGGCAGGGACTAGCGGGAGTGGTGGTTACAATGAGCAGTTCTTC
>many|TRBD1|TRBV6-1|TRBJ2-7
CATGDRVGHEQYF
TGTGCCACGGGGGACAGGGTTGGCCACGAGCAGTACTTC
>many|.|TRBV11-3|TRBJ1-1
CASMATEVNTEAFF
TGTGCCAGCATGGCGACCGAGGTGAACACTGAAGCTTTCTTT
>few|.|TRBV29-1|TRBJ2-3
CSVDQWDRMADTQYF
TGCAGCGTTGACCAGTGGGACCGGATGGCAGATACGCAGTATTTT
>many|.|TRBV12-3/TRBV12-4|TRBJ1-1
CASSIRRGTEAFF
TGTGCCAGCAGTATCCGCCGGGGGACTGAAGCTTTCTTT
>few|.|TRBV5-1|TRBJ1-4
CASSSAQTANEKLFF
TGCGCCAGCAGCTCTGCCCAGACCGCTAATGAAAAACTGTTTTTT
>.|TRBD2|TRBV3-1|TRBJ2-1
CASSQGPGRLAGVHEQFF
TGTGCCAGCAGCCAGGGCCCAGGGAGACTAGCGGGAGTACATGAGCAGTTCTTC
>few|TRBD1|TRBV5-1|TRBJ2-5
CASSLEGAGETQYF
TGCGCCAGCAGCTTGGAGGGGGCGGGAGAGACCCAGTACTTC
>few|.|TRBV6-1|TRBJ2-1
CASRPPGVINEQFF
TGTGCCAGCAGGCCCCCGGGAGTAATAAATGAGCAGTTCTTC
>few|TRBD2|TRBV7-8|TRBJ2-7
CASRPGGSYEQYF
TGTGCCAGCAGACCCGGGGGGTCGTACGAGCAGTACTTC
>.|.|TRBV3-1|TRBJ2-5
CASSQGYGGGQETQYF
TGTGCCAGCAGCCAAGGGTATGGGGGCGGACAAGAGACCCAGTACTTC
>few|.|TRBV29-1|TRBJ2-2
CSVVGATGELFF
TGCAGCGTTGTAGGTGCCACCGGGGAGCTGTTTTTT
>few|.|TRBV19|TRBJ2-3
CASSITWGGESQYF
TGTGCCAGTAGTATCACCTGGGGTGGGGAGTCGCAGTATTTT
>many|TRBD2|TRBV11-2|TRBJ2-2
CASSLAGGPPGELFF
TGTGCCAGCAGCTTAGCGGGAGGGCCACCCGGGGAGCTGTTTTTT
>.|.|TRBV19|TRBJ2-7
CASSIAWTSYEQYF
TGTGCCAGTAGTATAGCTTGGACATCTTACGAGCAGTACTTC
>many|TRBD1|TRBV20-1|TRBJ2-2
CSARQTGKGELFF
TGCAGTGCTAGGCAGACAGGGAAAGGGGAGCTGTTTTTT
>.|.|TRBV5-1|TRBJ1-4
CASSRAIDEKLFF
TGCGCCAGCAGCCGGGCCATCGACGAAAAACTGTTTTTT
>few|TRBD2|TRBV5-1|TRBJ2-1
CASSLWTSGRGSSYNEQFF
TGCGCCAGCAGCTTGTGGACTAGCGGGAGGGGTAGCTCCTACAATGAGCAGTTCTTC
>few|.|TRBV9|TRBJ2-5
CASSVGTGLQETQYF
TGTGCCAGCAGCGTAGGGACTGGACTCCAAGAGACCCAGTACTTC
>many|.|TRBV12-3/TRBV12-4|TRBJ1-5
CASSRGNSNQPQHF
TGTGCCAGCAGTAGGGGGAATAGCAATCAGCCCCAGCATTTT
>many|TRBD1|TRBV28|TRBJ2-7
CASRSPGQDPYEQYF
TGTGCCAGCAGGTCACCGGGACAGGACCCCTACGAGCAGTACTTC
>many|.|TRBV7-8|TRBJ2-5
CASSLGYSRQETQYF
TGTGCCAGCAGCTTAGGGTACTCGCGGCAAGAGACCCAGTACTTC
>many|.|TRBV6-1|TRBJ2-7
CASSRVIGYEQYF
TGTGCCAGCAGTCGGGTAATTGGCTACGAGCAGTACTTC
>many|TRBD2|TRBV28|TRBJ2-3
CASSPLAPSTDTQYF
TGTGCCAGCAGTCCACTAGCGCCTAGCACAGATACGCAGTATTTT
>.|TRBD1|TRBV6-2/TRBV6-3|TRBJ2-2
CASSYAWTGSEELFF
TGTGCCAGCAGTTACGCGTGGACAGGGTCAGAGGAGCTGTTTTTT
>many|TRBD1|TRBV7-9|TRBJ2-1
CASSLWTGVYNEQFF
TGTGCCAGCAGCTTATGGACAGGGGTCTACAATGAGCAGTTCTTC
>few|TRBD1|TRBV10-3|TRBJ2-7
CAITSGTGTYEQYF
TGTGCCATCACCTCCGGGACAGGAACCTACGAGCAGTACTTC
>many|TRBD2|TRBV20-1|TRBJ2-3
CSARGETGGPADTQYF
TGCAGTGCTAGAGGGGAAACGGGAGGGCCTGCAGATACGCAGTATTTT
>many|.|TRBV19|TRBJ2-2
CASSPRGGRTNTGELFF
TGTGCCAGTAGCCCAAGGGGTGGGAGGACGAACACCGGGGAGCTGTTTTTT
>many|TRBD1|TRBV28|TRBJ2-7
CASSLTGYYEQYF
TGTGCCAGCAGTTTGACAGGGTACTACGAGCAGTACTTC
>many|TRBD2|TRBV6-1|TRBJ2-4
CASSDLAGGGDIQYF
TGTGCCAGCAGTGATTTAGCGGGAGGTGGAGACATTCAGTACTTC
>.|TRBD2|TRBV6-1|TRBJ2-3
CASRLSGRGDTQYF
TGTGCCAGCAGACTTAGCGGGAGAGGAGATACGCAGTATTTT
>.|TRBD2|TRBV5-1|TRBJ2-5
CASSLGLAGGSETQYF
TGCGCCAGCAGCTTGGGACTAGCGGGAGGGTCGGAGACCCAGTACTTC
>few|.|TRBV7-9|TRBJ2-3
CASSHGYF
TGTGCCAGCAGCCATGGGTATTTT
>many|TRBD1|TRBV7-6|TRBJ2-7
CASSLNPGTGLGEQYF
TGTGCCAGCAGCCTCAACCCCGGGACAGGGCTGGGCGAGCAGTACTTC
>many|TRBD2|TRBV11-1|TRBJ2-7
CASSLAGEKAEQYF
TGTGCCAGCAGTTTAGCGGGAGAAAAGGCCGAGCAGTACTTC
>many|.|TRBV30|TRBJ2-7
CAWSVWQGNHEQYF
TGTGCCTGGAGTGTCTGGCAGGGGAACCACGAGCAGTACTTC